The 28 T cell receptor beta chains below all came from one sample that was sequenced in a study of T-cell memory formation after mild COVID-19 (dated by TCRdb to 2020 to 2022). Library generation was performed with 5' RACE. Sequencing relied on an Illumina NovaSeq 6000. Starting from the raw public reads, TCRdb applied fastp trimming at Q25, assembled clones with MiXCR and retained in-frame beta chains. For every CDR3 protein sequence, its rows merge into one entry that carries the most common genes and DNA. Recorded for this sample are fewer than 450,000 distinct CDR3 sequences; 21% of them occurred a single time. Jointly, the top ten make up approximately 13% of the sample. The sequencing input was PBMCs or a T cell subset sorted from them (not recorded which). The receptors shown here come from an adult woman who had mild COVID-19 (a few samples of this study predate the infection). The sample titles of this study are shuffled in the database, so cell type and time point are left out; the donor was told from shared clones.

The chain carries TRBV24-1 and TRBJ1-5; D unclear. V was shortened by 4 bases and J by 6 bases, with 15 bases between the two germline ends. The germline V gene has CDR1 KGHDR and CDR2 SFDVKD. The CDR3 extends over 15 amino acids. The CDR3 coding sequence is TGTGCCACCAGTGACAGGCAGCGTTCTGGTCAGCCCCAGCATTTT. Amino acids: CATSDRQRSGQPQHF.

For the CDR3, the DNA is TGTGCCAGCAGCTTAGGATGGGCCGAAAAACTGTTTTTT. Encoded protein: CASSLGWAEKLFF. The chain carries TRBV7-9 and TRBJ1-4; no clear D gene. Germline CDR1 reads SEHNR; CDR2 reads FQNEAQ (reference sequence). The CDR3 covers 13 residues. V lost 1 base and J lost 8, with 8 bases in between.

The chain carries TRBV7-9 and TRBJ2-5; possibly TRBD2 for D (6 bases). The V end was cut by 4 bases, the J end by 5 bases, with 20 bases between. There are 16 residues in the CDR3. CDR1 SEHNR and CDR2 FQNEAQ come from the germline V gene (reference sequence). CDR3 protein: CASSSEFLASGETQYF. CDR3 sequence (DNA): TGTGCCAGCAGCTCCGAGTTCCTGGCCAGCGGGGAGACCCAGTACTTC.

The gene calls are TRBV6-5 and TRBJ2-7; 9 nucleotides line up with TRBD2. Trimming cost V 5 bases and J 3 bases; bases outside gene matches: 14. The germline V gene has CDR1 MNHEY and CDR2 SVGAGI. This CDR3 has 17 residues. This chain's CDR3 is CASSPVLAGARFYEQYF. Written as DNA, the CDR3 is TGTGCCAGCAGTCCCGTATTAGCGGGGGCGAGGTTCTACGAGCAGTACTTC.

The V and J genes are TRBV2 and TRBJ1-1; perhaps TRBD1 as D (5 bases). The CDR3 has 13 residues. The germline gives CDR1 SNHLY, CDR2 FYNNEI. Trimming stripped 1 base from V and 3 bases from J, with 6 bases between. CDR3 residues: CASSEGGDTEAFF. The CDR3 DNA follows: TGTGCCAGCAGTGAAGGGGGGGACACTGAAGCTTTCTTT.

The chain joins TRBV5-5 to TRBJ2-1, with a weak D call TRBD2 (6 bases). V was clipped by 2 bases and J by 8 bases, with 14 bases between them. The CDR3 has 14 amino acids. Germline V gives CDR1 SGHKS, CDR2 YYEKEE (reference sequence). Here the CDR3 DNA reads TGTGCCAGCAGCTTCGGGCGGGGTAGGGATGAGCAGTTCTTC. Its protein is CASSFGRGRDEQFF.

Comments on this clonotype: The junction departs from germline at one end; a sequencing error may be responsible. The chain joins TRBV20-1 to TRBJ2-5; D not certain. The CDR3 consists of 8 residues. Germline CDR1 is DFQATT and CDR2 is SNEGSKA (reference sequence). CDR3 sequence reads: CSAPELGF. The CDR3 DNA sequence: TGCAGTGCCCCCGAGTTGGGCTTC.

The V and J genes are TRBV5-1 and TRBJ1-6; D not resolved. Trimming removed 1 base from V and 8 bases from J, with 7 bases in between. This CDR3 has 13 amino acids. Germline V gives CDR1 SGHRS, CDR2 YFSETQ. As DNA, the CDR3 is TGCGCCAGCAGCTTGAACAGAGATTCACCCCTCCACTTT. Translation: CASSLNRDSPLHF.

This clonotype was observed at least ten times. DNA for the CDR3: TGTGCCAGCAGCCAAGGCGGGTTCACAGATACGCAGTATTTT. Translation: CASSQGGFTDTQYF. The V gene is TRBV3-1, the J gene TRBJ2-3; possibly TRBD2 for D (5 bases). This CDR3 has 14 residues. Trimming shortened V by 1 base and J by 2 bases, and 7 bases separated the two germline ends. Germline values: CDR1 LGHDT, CDR2 YNNKEL (reference sequence).

The chain combines TRBV6-5 with TRBJ2-1; perhaps TRBD2 as D (6 bases). Trimming took 5 bases from V and 8 from J, leaving 19 bases between them. There are 15 residues in the CDR3. From germline, CDR1 is MNHEY and CDR2 SVGAGI. CDR3: CASSTSWGVEDEQFF. In DNA, the CDR3 is TGTGCCAGCAGTACCTCGTGGGGGGTGGAGGATGAGCAGTTCTTC.

This clonotype showed up just a few times. The chain carries TRBV5-1 and TRBJ2-3; perhaps TRBD1 as D (6 bases). V lost 1 base and J 2 bases, leaving 11 bases between the germline ends. CDR3 size: 15 residues. Looked up from germline, CDR1 is SGHRS and CDR2 is YFSETQ. CDR3 sequence reads: CASSLFDRFTDTQYF. In DNA, the CDR3 is TGCGCCAGCAGCTTGTTTGACAGGTTCACAGATACGCAGTATTTT.

This clonotype was detected a few times. The rearrangement uses TRBV20-1 and TRBJ2-3, with D maybe TRBD1 (5 bases). This CDR3 is 17 amino acids long. V was cut by 3 bases and J by 5 bases, with 24 bases left in between. In germline, CDR1 is DFQATT, CDR2 SNEGSKA (reference sequence). The CDR3 region has the DNA TGCAGTGCTAGTCCTGCAGGGAAGGAATTTGCCCTAGATACGCAGTATTTT. It is translated as CSASPAGKEFALDTQYF.

V and J are TRBV3-1 and TRBJ2-2; 14 nucleotides match TRBD2. Germline CDR1 and CDR2: LGHDT and YNNKEL (reference sequence). V shed 4 bases and J 6 bases; nucleotides not matched to a gene: 7. The length of the CDR3 is 17 residues. The CDR3 sequence is CASSPTGTSGSAGELFF. Here the CDR3 DNA reads TGTGCCAGCAGCCCGACGGGGACTAGCGGGAGTGCCGGGGAGCTGTTTTTT. The full variable domain, completed using reference TRBV3-1 and TRBJ2-2, is DTAVSQTPKYLVTQMGNDKSIKCEQNLGHDTMYWYKQDSKKFLKIMFSYNNKELIINETVPNRFSPKSPDKAHLNLHINSLELGDSAVYFCASSPTGTSGSAGELFFGEGSRLTVL.

This clonotype was observed at least ten times. The chain recombines TRBV7-2 with TRBJ2-2, with TRBD2 as a possible D gene (6 bases). Between the trimmed V and J ends, which lost 5 bases and 1 base, there was a span of 11 bases. CDR1 and CDR2 from the germline V gene are SGHTA and FQGNSA. This CDR3 is 15 amino acids long. CDR3 loop: CASSARLVNTGELFF. The CDR3, as DNA: TGTGCCAGCAGCGCCAGACTAGTGAACACCGGGGAGCTGTTTTTT.

The J gene is TRBJ1-2, the V gene TRBV12-3 or TRBV12-4; unclear D gene. This CDR3 has 13 amino acids. V was shortened by 5 bases and J by 6 bases, with 13 bases between the two germline ends. The CDR3 is CASSILKENGYTF. In nucleotides, the CDR3 is TGTGCCAGCAGTATATTAAAAGAGAATGGCTACACCTTC.

The sample holds many counts of this clonotype. V usage is TRBV7-3 and J usage is TRBJ1-2; TRBD1 might be the D (5 bases). This CDR3 spans 13 amino acids. V was trimmed by 5 bases and J by 3 bases, leaving 10 bases between them. Germline lookup yields CDR1 SGHTA and CDR2 FQGTGA. CDR3 loop: CASSEGPDYGYTF. CDR3 coding DNA: TGTGCCAGCAGCGAGGGGCCCGACTATGGCTACACCTTC.

V usage is TRBV5-1 and J usage is TRBJ2-2; D ambiguous. This CDR3 has 13 residues. V was cut by 6 bases and J by 6 bases, with 12 bases left in between. The germline gives CDR1 SGHRS, CDR2 YFSETQ. The DNA for the CDR3 is TGCGCCAGCACTTCCTCTAGAGCCGGGGAGCTGTTTTTT. This encodes CASTSSRAGELFF.

This clonotype has more than one count but fewer than ten. This chain links TRBV2 with TRBJ1-2; 10 positions agree with TRBD1. The CDR3 runs to 12 residues. CDR1 and CDR2 (germline): SNHLY, FYNNEI. With 11 bases clipped from V and 2 bases from J, the junction kept 2 bases outside the gene matches. The CDR3 sequence: CAGQGGNYGYTF. The CDR3 DNA is TGTGCCGGACAGGGGGGAAACTATGGCTACACCTTC.

This clonotype occurred a few times. The chain is built from TRBV27 and TRBJ1-2; D ambiguous. Trimming pared 3 bases from V and 4 bases from J, leaving 9 bases between. The V gene's germline CDR1 is MNHEY and CDR2 SMNVEV (reference sequence). The CDR3 consists of 13 residues. CDR3 sequence: CASSFPSGYGYTF. Written as DNA, the CDR3 is TGTGCCAGCAGTTTTCCGAGCGGCTATGGCTACACCTTC.

This clonotype was detected a few times. J is TRBJ2-7 and V is TRBV27, with 8 positions matching TRBD1. Germline V gene data show CDR1 as MNHEY and CDR2 as SMNVEV (reference sequence). This CDR3 has 13 amino acids. Trimming cost V 5 bases and J 6 bases; bases outside gene matches: 6. The CDR3 DNA reads as TGTGCCAGCAGTGTGGACAGGGCGGGCGAGCAGTACTTC. Amino acid sequence: CASSVDRAGEQYF.

The rearrangement joins TRBV5-5 to TRBJ2-5; no clear D. The germline CDR1 and CDR2 sequences are SGHKS and YYEKEE (reference sequence). The CDR3 is made up of 14 amino acids. Trimming left V 1 base short and J 4 bases short, with 11 bases between. CDR3 loop: CASSLLVSRETQYF. The CDR3 DNA follows: TGTGCCAGCAGCTTGTTGGTCAGTCGAGAGACCCAGTACTTC.

This clonotype has more than one count but fewer than ten. V is TRBV3-1 and J is TRBJ1-2; maybe TRBD1 (6 bases). Trimming took off 0 bases at V and 2 bases at J, with 7 bases between the two ends. Per the germline V gene, CDR1 is LGHDT and CDR2 is YNNKEL (reference sequence). The CDR3 loop spans 14 amino acids. CDR3 residues: CASSQEGQNYGYTF. CDR3 coding DNA: TGTGCCAGCAGCCAAGAAGGACAGAACTATGGCTACACCTTC.

This clonotype showed up just a few times. The V gene is TRBV3-1, the J gene TRBJ2-5; the D gene is possibly TRBD2 (7 bases). The CDR3 is 17 residues long. V lost 2 bases to trimming and J lost 5 bases, with 21 bases between them. Germline CDR1 reads LGHDT; CDR2 reads YNNKEL (reference sequence). The DNA of the CDR3 is TGTGCCAGCAGCCAATTGTGGGGGGGCGGTGGTTTGGAGACCCAGTACTTC. It is translated as CASSQLWGGGGLETQYF.

Ten or more counts support this clonotype. The gene calls are TRBV5-1 and TRBJ2-1; TRBD2 matches 8 bases. Germline assignment: CDR1 SGHRS and CDR2 YFSETQ. The CDR3 runs to 14 residues. Trimming took 0 bases from V and 5 from J; bases not matched to a gene: 1. CDR3 residues: CASSLDSGNNEQFF. Here the CDR3 DNA reads TGCGCCAGCAGCTTGGATAGCGGGAACAATGAGCAGTTCTTC. The full variable domain, rest sourced from reference TRBV5-1 and TRBJ2-1, is KAGVTQTPRYLIKTRGQQVTLSCSPISGHRSVSWYQQTPGQGLQFLFEYFSETQRNKGNFPGRFSGRQFSNSRSEMNVSTLELGDSALYLCASSLDSGNNEQFFGPGTRLTVL.

This rearrangement joins TRBV28 to TRBJ1-6; no reliable D call. Germline lookup yields CDR1 MDHEN and CDR2 SYDVKM. Trimming stripped 3 bases from V and 6 bases from J, with 12 bases between. The CDR3 contains 15 residues. The CDR3 DNA reads TGTGCCAGCAGTTTTCTCCATCGGGGTAATTCACCCCTCCACTTT. It specifies CASSFLHRGNSPLHF.

The V gene is TRBV4-1, the J gene TRBJ1-4; possibly TRBD1 for D (5 bases). V lost 1 base, J lost 3 bases, and 12 bases lay in between. Germline values: CDR1 MGHRA, CDR2 YSYEKL. This CDR3 is 16 amino acids long. The CDR3 DNA sequence: TGCGCCAGCAGCCAAGCCCCAGGGATACCTAATGAAAAACTGTTTTTT. Its translation is CASSQAPGIPNEKLFF.

There are a few counts of this clonotype. The chain carries TRBV5-1 and TRBJ1-4, with D tentatively TRBD1 (5 bases). This CDR3 is built from 14 residues. Germline CDR1 reads SGHRS; CDR2 reads YFSETQ. Trimming removed 6 bases at V and 6 bases at J, with 15 bases between. CDR3 protein: CASTDTGGDEKLFF. CDR3 nucleotides: TGCGCCAGCACTGATACAGGAGGGGATGAAAAACTGTTTTTT.

This clonotype was picked up a small number of times. The genes are TRBV7-6 and TRBJ2-7; 9 nucleotides align to TRBD1. The CDR3 contains 16 residues. The V gene end was trimmed by 3 bases and the J gene end by 4 bases; junction bases not matched to a gene: 10. Germline V gene sequence: CDR1 SGHVS, CDR2 FNYEAQ. The CDR3 DNA reads as TGTGCCAGCAGCTTCTTGGGACAGGGTGAAGGTTACGAGCAGTACTTC. Protein product: CASSFLGQGEGYEQYF.